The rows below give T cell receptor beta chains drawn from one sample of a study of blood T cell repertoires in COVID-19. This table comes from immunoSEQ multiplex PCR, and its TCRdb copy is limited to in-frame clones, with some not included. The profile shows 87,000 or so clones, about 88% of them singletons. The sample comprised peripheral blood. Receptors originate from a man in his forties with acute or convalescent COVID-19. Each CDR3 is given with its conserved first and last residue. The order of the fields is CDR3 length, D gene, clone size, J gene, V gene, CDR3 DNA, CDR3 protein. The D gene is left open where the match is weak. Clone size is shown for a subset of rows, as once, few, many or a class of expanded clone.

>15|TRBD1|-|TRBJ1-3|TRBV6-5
TGTGCCAGCAGTTATAGACAGGGGGCTGGAAACACCATATATTTT
CASSYRQGAGNTIYF
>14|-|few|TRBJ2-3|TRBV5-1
TGCGCCAGCAGCCCCATTCCTAGTTCAGATACGCAGTATTTT
CASSPIPSSDTQYF
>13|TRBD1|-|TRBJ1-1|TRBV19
TGTGCCAGTAGTGCCGACAGGGATACTGAAGCTTTCTTT
CASSADRDTEAFF
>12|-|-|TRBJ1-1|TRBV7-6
TGTGCCAGCAGCCCTCGGGGGGCTGAAGCTTTCTTT
CASSPRGAEAFF
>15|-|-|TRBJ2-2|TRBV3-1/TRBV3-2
TGTGCCAGCAGCCATTCTGCGGAGGGCACCGGGGAGCTGTTTTTT
CASSHSAEGTGELFF
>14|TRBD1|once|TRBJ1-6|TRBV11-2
TGTGCCAGCAGCTTGGGGACAGATTATTCACCCCTCCACTTT
CASSLGTDYSPLHF
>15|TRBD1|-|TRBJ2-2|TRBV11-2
TGTGCCAGCAAATACGGGACAGGGCGAAACGGGGAGCTGTTTTTT
CASKYGTGRNGELFF
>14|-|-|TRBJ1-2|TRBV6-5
TGTGCCAGCAGACCTACGGGGGGGGACTATGGCTACACCTTC
CASRPTGGDYGYTF
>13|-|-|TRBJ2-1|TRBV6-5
TGTGCCAGCAGCCGACACCCGGCGAATGAGCAGTTCTTC
CASSRHPANEQFF
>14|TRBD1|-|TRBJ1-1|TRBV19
TGTGCCAGTAGTAGGGACAGGGATCTAACTGAAGCTTTCTTT
CASSRDRDLTEAFF
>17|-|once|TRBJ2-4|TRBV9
TGTGCCAGCAGCGGCGGGGGGACAGCACTAGCCAAAAACATTCAGTACTTC
CASSGGGTALAKNIQYF
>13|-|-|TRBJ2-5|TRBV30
TGTGCCTGGAGCCTCGGGGGAGGAGAGACCCAGTACTTC
CAWSLGGGETQYF
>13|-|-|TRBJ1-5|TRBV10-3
TGTGCCATCAGTGATGGGGGGGGCCAGCCCCAGCATTTT
CAISDGGGQPQHF
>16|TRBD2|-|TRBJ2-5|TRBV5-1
TGCGCCAGCAGCTTGGGTTGGGCGGGGGAAGGAGAGACCCAGTACTTC
CASSLGWAGEGETQYF
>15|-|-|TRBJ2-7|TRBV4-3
TGCGCCAGCAGCCAAGAAAGCGGCAGCTCCTACGAGCAGTACTTC
CASSQESGSSYEQYF
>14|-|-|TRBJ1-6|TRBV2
TGTGCCAGCAGTCCCGGACACTATAATTCACCCCTCCACTTT
CASSPGHYNSPLHF
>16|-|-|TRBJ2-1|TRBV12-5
TGTGCTAGTGGTTTGGTACTGGGGGGGCGCTACAATGAGCAGTTCTTC
CASGLVLGGRYNEQFF
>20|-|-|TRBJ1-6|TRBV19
TGTGCCAGTAGTCCAGGGACACCCGGTTTCGAAAGCTCCTATAATTCACCCCTCCACTTT
CASSPGTPGFESSYNSPLHF
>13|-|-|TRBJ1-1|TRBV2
TGTGCCAGCGAAAGAAGGCGCGGCACTGAAGCTTTCTTT
CASERRRGTEAFF
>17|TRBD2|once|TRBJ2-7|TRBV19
TGTGCCAGTAGTATCCCCTGGCTAGCGGGGATCCTTCCCGAGCAGTACTTC
CASSIPWLAGILPEQYF
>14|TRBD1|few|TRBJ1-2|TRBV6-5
TGTGCCAGCAGGCAAACTCGGAGACAGGGAGTCTACACCTTC
CASRQTRRQGVYTF
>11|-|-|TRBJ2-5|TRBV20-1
TGCAGTGCTGGGGGGTTCGAGACCCAGTACTTC
CSAGGFETQYF
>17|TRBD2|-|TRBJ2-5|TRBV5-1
TGCGCCAGCAGCCCGGGATTAACACTAGCGGGAGGAGAGACCCAGTACTTC
CASSPGLTLAGGETQYF
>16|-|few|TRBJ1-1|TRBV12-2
TGTGCAAGTCGCTTCGTCCGACAGATTCCATTCACTGAAGCTTTCTTT
CASRFVRQIPFTEAFF
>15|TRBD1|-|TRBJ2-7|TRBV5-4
TGTGCCAGCAGCCCCGACAGGGGAAGCTCCTACGAGCAGTACTTC
CASSPDRGSSYEQYF
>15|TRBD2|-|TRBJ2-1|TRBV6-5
TGTGCCAGCAGTTACCCAGCGGGGGCATCCGGGGAGCAGTTCTTC
CASSYPAGASGEQFF
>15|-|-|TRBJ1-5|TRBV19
TGTGCCAGTAGTATAGCGGGGGGAGATAATCAGCCCCAGCATTTT
CASSIAGGDNQPQHF
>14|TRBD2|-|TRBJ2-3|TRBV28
TGTGCCAGCAGGTTAGCGGGAGTTACAGATACGCAGTATTTT
CASRLAGVTDTQYF